This passage covers 8 T cell receptor beta chains from one sample sequenced in a study of a mutant IDH1 vaccine in newly diagnosed glioma. These receptors are not linked to any known antigen. Sequencing was performed with immunoSEQ multiplex PCR; in TCRdb, only in-frame clones are kept and a portion is missing. The sample records 56,000 or so clones, around 80% being singletons. Stated time point: week 5, during vaccination. All doses held 300 ug of mutant IDH1 20-mer peptide, with topical imiquimod. This sample comprised PBMCs, obtained from a glioma patient whose treatment included an IDH1 peptide vaccine. The source of these receptors is a woman in her thirties or forties with glioma.

The chain employs TRBV6-5 and TRBJ2-5; 8 nucleotides agree with TRBD2. Looked up from germline, CDR1 is MNHEY and CDR2 is SVGAGI. There are 16 residues in the CDR3. V lost 1 base, J lost 5 bases, and 9 bases stayed unmatched. The DNA of the CDR3 is TGTGCCAGCAGTTACTTGGGGACCGGGGGGGAGGAGACCCAGTACTTC. It specifies CASSYLGTGGEETQYF.

This chain connects TRBV9 to TRBJ2-1; perhaps TRBD1 as D (6 bases). Germline V CDR1 and CDR2: SGDLS, YYNGEE. The CDR3 has 15 amino acids. V was cut by 3 bases and J by 4 bases, with 14 bases left in between. This CDR3 reads CASSGPLGGYNEQFF. The CDR3, as DNA: TGTGCCAGCAGCGGCCCCCTAGGGGGATACAATGAGCAGTTCTTC.

CDR3: CASSSLGQGYGYTF. DNA of the CDR3: TGTGCCAGCAGTTCCCTCGGACAGGGGTATGGCTACACCTTC. V gene TRBV27 combines with J gene TRBJ1-2; TRBD1 agrees at 9 bases. Germline CDR1 and CDR2: MNHEY and SMNVEV (reference sequence). After removal of 4 bases from V and 5 bases from J, the junction contained 5 bases not matched to a gene. The CDR3 sequence is 14 residues long.

The rearrangement uses TRBV6-6 and TRBJ2-1; a weak D match, TRBD2 (5 bases). CDR3 length equals 13 residues. Trimming stripped 9 bases from V and 3 bases from J, with 12 bases between. Germline assignment: CDR1 MNHNY and CDR2 SVGAGI (reference sequence). The DNA of the CDR3 is TGTGCCAGTCTCCCCGGGGTCTACAATGAGCAGTTCTTC. Translation gives CASLPGVYNEQFF.

Only a few counts were recorded for this clone. The rearrangement joins TRBV7-2 to TRBJ2-7; D is ambiguous. Trimming stripped 2 bases from V and 2 bases from J, with 10 bases between. The CDR3 sequence is 14 residues long. Germline CDR1 is SGHTA and CDR2 is FQGNSA. CDR3 protein: CASSLRQVPYEQYF. The CDR3 nucleotides are TGTGCCAGCAGCTTAAGGCAGGTGCCCTACGAGCAGTACTTC.

The rearrangement joins TRBV4-3 to TRBJ1-5; tentatively, D is TRBD1 (5 bases). V was pared by 2 bases and J by 0 bases, with 14 bases between. The CDR3 is 17 residues long. The germline V gene has CDR1 LGHNA and CDR2 YSLEER. The CDR3 loop is CASSQTFDSYSNQPQHF. The DNA for the CDR3 is TGCGCCAGCAGCCAAACCTTCGACAGTTATAGCAATCAGCCCCAGCATTTT.

The chain employs TRBV11-1 and TRBJ2-2, with 8 bases that match TRBD1. The trim removed 5 bases at V and 6 bases at J, leaving 5 bases unmatched. The V gene's germline CDR1 is SGHAT and CDR2 FQDESV (reference sequence). CDR3 length: 14 amino acids. CDR3 residues: CASSVRTGSGELFF. CDR3 nucleotides: TGTGCCAGCAGCGTAAGGACAGGGTCCGGGGAGCTGTTTTTT.

This clone was counted a few times. The V call is TRBV12-5, the J call TRBJ1-4; D remains unclear. The V gene's germline CDR1 is LGHNT and CDR2 FRNRAP. The germline V and J ends were trimmed by 1 base and 5 bases, with 5 bases remaining between them. The CDR3 length is 13 residues. The CDR3 DNA reads as TGTGCTAGTGGTTTGGAAGAAAATGAAAAACTGTTTTTT. Translation gives CASGLEENEKLFF. Variable domain in full (rest from reference TRBV12-5 and TRBJ1-4): DARVTQTPRHKVTEMGQEVTMRCQPILGHNTVFWYRQTMMQGLELLAYFRNRAPLDDSGMPKDRFSAEMPDATLATLKIQPSEPRDSAVYFCASGLEENEKLFFGSGTQLSVL.